Given below is one TCR beta chain in context. Its antigen is currently unknown. The sample belongs to a study of chemoradiotherapy in HPV16-positive cancers. Study-level information: A couple of HPV16-positive patients' cells yielded candidate HPV-specific clones and common motifs. Study results and limitations: During treatment, candidate HPV-specific clones and E7-related motifs expanded in tumor. In HPV16-positive patients, HPV-responsive T-cell expansion tracked better recurrence-free survival.

CDR1 and CDR2 (germline): SGHVS, FQNEAQ. The length of the CDR3 is 16 residues. Losses at the gene ends were 5 bases for V and 4 bases for J; bases not matched to a gene: 10. TCRdb's table, derived via immunoSEQ multiplex PCR, lists solely in-frame clones and lacks some. The sample lists 4,500 to 6,500 clones, roughly 80% seen once, with more than 30% in the top ten. This chain uses TRBV7-8 with TRBJ2-2; TRBD1 matches 7 bases. This specimen was collected from a patient who underwent chemoradiotherapy. The sequence came from a human donor with HPV-associated anogenital cancer. The CDR3 region is CASSPPTGPTTGELFF. DNA of the CDR3: TGTGCCAGCAGCCCGCCGACAGGGCCAACCACCGGGGAGCTGTTTTTT.